This T cell receptor beta chain is from a study of vaccination effects on CD4 cells after COVID-19. For the study at large: Expansion with viral peptide pools was applied to antigen-specific CD4+ T cells by the ViraFEST assay prior to sequencing. Three convalescent patients were sampled both early and late post-vaccination.

It was after more than 8 days of culture that CD4+ T cells were isolated. SARS-CoV-2 infection was confirmed by PCR in the person between March and December 2020. Two-dose BNT162b2 or mRNA-1273 vaccination was given to participants. Half of the medium was exchanged for IL-2 medium on both days 3 and 7. The V end lost 0 bases, the J end lost 8 bases, and 6 bases lay between the germline ends. Germline CDR1 SGDLS, CDR2 YYNGEE. The length of the CDR3 is 13 residues. Findings and limits, study-wide: Marked clonal contraction was seen in infection- and vaccine-induced clones late after vaccination.

The table came from immunoSEQ multiplex PCR; TCRdb's copy has only in-frame clones and leaves some out. Altogether tens of thousands of clones are present, approximately 81% being singletons, with the ten largest covering around 6.6%. About this clone itself: The antigen remains undetermined.

This chain joins TRBV9 and TRBJ1-6; unclear D gene. Sequencing was performed on CD4+ T cells from PBMCs cultured without peptide, taken after COVID-19 vaccination. This clonotype was obtained from a human donor who had a prior SARS-CoV-2 infection. CDR3 residues: CASSVGMDSPLHF. In DNA, the CDR3 is TGTGCCAGCAGCGTAGGGATGGATTCACCCCTCCACTTT.